Presented here are 20 T cell receptor beta chains from one specimen sequenced in a study of cytomegalovirus exposure and HLA in healthy donors. Primers included in the PCR were 60 Vbeta and 13 Jbeta primers. The method was immunoSEQ multiplex PCR; TCRdb's version includes in-frame clones alone and lacks a portion of them. Of about 270,000 clones detected, around two thirds appear once; the ten largest clones hold under 3%. Sequenced sample: PBMCs. Source of these receptors: a female donor in good health and CMV-seronegative.

This sequence joins TRBV5-4 and TRBJ1-1; D is possibly TRBD1 (6 bases). The CDR3 is made up of 15 amino acids. Germline V gene sequence: CDR1 SGHNT, CDR2 YYREEE (reference sequence). The V gene lost 0 bases and the J gene lost 4 bases, with 13 bases spanning the gap. The CDR3 DNA sequence: TGTGCCAGCAGCTTGGACAGGGATATAGGCACTGAAGCTTTCTTT. This sequence encodes CASSLDRDIGTEAFF.

This clone came up once. The chain couples TRBV21-1 to TRBJ2-5; TRBD2, the D gene given by the table, was not confirmed from the DNA. TRBV21-1 is marked as a pseudogene. This CDR3 is 14 amino acids long. CDR3 bases: TGTGCCAGCCGGTCGGGGGGCATCCAAGAGACCCAGTACTTC. Translating it yields CASRSGGIQETQYF.

Only a few counts were recorded for this clone. The chain recombines TRBV18 with TRBJ2-5; 7 bases line up with TRBD1. CDR3 length: 14 amino acids. V shed 5 bases and J 5 bases; nucleotides not matched to a gene: 8. Germline values: CDR1 KGHSH, CDR2 LQKENI. The CDR3 sequence: CASSSLQQGETQYF. CDR3 in DNA: TGTGCCAGCTCATCCCTCCAACAGGGGGAGACCCAGTACTTC.

The chain uses TRBV4-1 and TRBJ2-3; D is ambiguous. The CDR3 is 13 residues long. Germline V gene data show CDR1 as MGHRA and CDR2 as YSYEKL. Trimming pared 4 bases from V and 3 bases from J, leaving 8 bases between. CDR3 sequence (DNA): TGCGCCAGCAGCCCCCCCGGGACAGATACGCAGTATTTT. Protein: CASSPPGTDTQYF.

The chain has TRBV15 and TRBJ2-1, with no clear D. V lost 5 bases to trimming and J lost 2 bases, with 22 bases between them. The CDR3 has 18 residues. Germline loops: CDR1 LNHNV, CDR2 YYDKDF (reference sequence). CDR3 in DNA: TGTGCCACCAGCTATACCCCCGATTTCCAGAATGCCTACAATGAGCAGTTCTTC. Amino acids: CATSYTPDFQNAYNEQFF.

Concerning this clone itself: Other DNA sequences in this specimen translate into the identical CDR3. J is TRBJ2-1 and V is TRBV6-1, with a possible D match to TRBD2 (6 bases). Germline V gives CDR1 MNHNS, CDR2 SASEGT. Deletions cut 5 bases from V and 1 base from J, with 12 bases between. The CDR3 has 15 residues. The CDR3 protein is CASSSLGGSYNEQFF. The CDR3 DNA follows: TGTGCCAGCAGTTCGTTGGGAGGATCCTACAATGAGCAGTTCTTC.

V gene TRBV7-8 combines with J gene TRBJ2-2; 11 nucleotides match TRBD2. V trimming: 3 bases; J trimming: 5 bases; junction bases outside the gene matches: 5. Germline-derived CDR1 and CDR2 are SGHVS and FQNEAQ. The CDR3 spans 16 residues. The CDR3 nucleotides read TGTGCCAGCAGCTTCTCAACTAGCGGGAGAACCGGGGAGCTGTTTTTT. Its protein is CASSFSTSGRTGELFF.

Notes on this clone: An end of the junction does not agree with germline; a read error may underlie this. The chain recombines TRBV7-9 with TRBJ1-5, with 7 bases matching TRBD1. This CDR3 is 14 amino acids long. Germline assignment: CDR1 SEHNR and CDR2 FQNEAQ (reference sequence). This CDR3 is CSSSLDRVGQPQHF. CDR3 DNA: TGTTCCAGCAGCTTAGACAGGGTAGGACAGCCCCAGCATTTT.

The gene calls are TRBV4-1 and TRBJ2-7, with D perhaps TRBD2 (5 bases). Germline V gene sequence: CDR1 MGHRA, CDR2 YSYEKL. This CDR3 contains 15 residues. Between the trimmed V and J ends, which lost 0 bases and 4 bases, there was a span of 13 bases. This chain's CDR3 is CASSQEQASWYEQYF. In DNA form, the CDR3 reads TGCGCCAGCAGCCAAGAGCAGGCTAGCTGGTACGAGCAGTACTTC.

The rearrangement links TRBV7-9 to TRBJ1-2; a weak D match, TRBD1 (5 bases). This CDR3 has 17 residues. Trimming cost V 5 bases and J 5 bases, with 24 bases left between them. The germline CDR1 and CDR2 sequences are SEHNR and FQNEAQ (reference sequence). The chain's CDR3 is CASSQLPDNGFLYGYTF. CDR3 nucleotides: TGTGCCAGCAGCCAACTTCCGGACAACGGATTTTTGTATGGCTACACCTTC.

The chain combines TRBV5-6 with TRBJ2-5, with a weak D call TRBD2 (6 bases). The end of the DNA aligns better with TRBJ2-7, so the J call may be wrong. The CDR3 length is 14 residues. Germline lookup yields CDR1 SGHDT and CDR2 YYEEEE. DNA for the CDR3: TGTGCCAGCAGCTACAGGATACTAGCTGGCGAGCAGTACTTC. Translated: CASSYRILAGEQYF.

V gene TRBV29-1 combines with J gene TRBJ2-1; D might be TRBD1 (6 bases). In germline, CDR1 is SQVTM, CDR2 ANQGSEA. CDR3 length equals 17 residues. With 1 base removed from V and 6 bases from J, the gap between germline ends came to 22 bases. The CDR3 DNA follows: TGCAGCGTTGAAGGAGCAAGGGGAGCAGGGGTGAGCAATGAGCAGTTCTTC. It codes for CSVEGARGAGVSNEQFF.

This clone appeared a few times. The chain has TRBV23-1 and TRBJ2-1, with a possible D match to TRBD2 (5 bases). TRBV23-1 is sorted into the ORF group, with uncertain function. The CDR3 is 13 amino acids. The V end lost 6 bases, the J end lost 8 bases, and 14 bases lay between the germline ends. In nucleotides, the CDR3 is TGCGCCAGCAGCCCTTTAGCGCATTATGAGCAGTTCTTC. Translated: CASSPLAHYEQFF.

The V and J genes are TRBV27 and TRBJ2-1, with TRBD1 matching over 7 bases. Trimming cost V 7 bases and J 0 bases; bases outside gene matches: 3. Germline V gene lookup returns CDR1 MNHEY and CDR2 SMNVEV (reference sequence). The CDR3 length is 14 residues. The CDR3 nucleotides are TGTGCCAGCAACCGGGACAGCTCCTACAATGAGCAGTTCTTC. This translates into CASNRDSSYNEQFF.

This clone turned up a few times. V gene TRBV7-9 combines with J gene TRBJ2-3; D perhaps matches TRBD1 (6 bases). The CDR3 covers 16 residues. Trimming stripped 0 bases from V and 3 bases from J, with 13 bases between. Germline CDR1 reads SEHNR; CDR2 reads FQNEAQ (reference sequence). The CDR3 DNA is TGTGCCAGCAGCTTAGCGCTAGTGAGGGGGACAGATACGCAGTATTTT. Its translation is CASSLALVRGTDTQYF.

CDR3 bases: TGCGCCAGCAGCTTTATAGCGGGAGGTAGCACAGATACGCAGTATTTT. It encodes CASSFIAGGSTDTQYF. The V gene is TRBV5-1, the J gene TRBJ2-3; 10 nucleotides agree with TRBD2. V was pared by 2 bases and J by 0 bases, with 3 bases of the junction left unmatched. The CDR3 spans 16 residues. Germline-derived CDR1 and CDR2 are SGHRS and YFSETQ.

The chain combines TRBV6-5 with TRBJ1-1, with no clear D. This CDR3 is built from 14 residues. Germline CDR1 MNHEY, CDR2 SVGAGI. Trimming shortened V by 6 bases and J by 0 bases, and 11 bases separated the two germline ends. CDR3 DNA sequence: TGTGCCAGCAGGGAGACGAGTTTGAACACTGAAGCTTTCTTT. It translates to CASRETSLNTEAFF.

The chain carries TRBV9 and TRBJ1-2; D perhaps matches TRBD1 (6 bases). V lost 4 bases to trimming and J lost 3 bases, with 10 bases between them. The CDR3 is 13 amino acids. Germline-derived CDR1 and CDR2 are SGDLS and YYNGEE. The CDR3 region has the DNA TGTGCCAGCAGCCCCAGGGGCGACTATGGCTACACCTTC. This gives the protein CASSPRGDYGYTF.

This clone was counted a few times. This chain connects TRBV20-1 to TRBJ1-1; D unclear. Trimming removed 5 bases at V and 7 bases at J, with 8 bases between. The germline CDR1 and CDR2 sequences are DFQATT and SNEGSKA (reference sequence). This CDR3 has 10 residues. This chain's CDR3 is CSAFTVEAFF. CDR3 in DNA: TGCAGTGCTTTTACAGTTGAAGCTTTCTTT.

This sequence joins TRBV7-9 and TRBJ1-1, with D perhaps matching TRBD1 (5 bases). Deletions cut 1 base from V and 0 bases from J, with 9 bases between. Germline-derived CDR1 and CDR2 are SEHNR and FQNEAQ (reference sequence). The CDR3 consists of 15 residues. The CDR3 region is CASSLGGGLNTEAFF. In nucleotides, the CDR3 is TGTGCCAGCAGCTTAGGGGGGGGACTGAACACTGAAGCTTTCTTT.